This entry describes one T cell receptor beta chain. Its antigen is as yet unknown. Per germline, CDR1 SGHNT and CDR2 YYREEE (reference sequence). Trimming took 7 bases from V and 3 from J; bases not matched to a gene: 10. This CDR3 is 14 amino acids long. The sample belongs to a study of T cell repertoires in cytomegalovirus infection. Overall study: Researchers turned to recently identified HLA-C-restricted CMV epitopes as well as well-studied HLA-B-restricted ones. An indication of both CMV infection and matching HLA type came from public TCR beta signatures.

MiXCR, applied by TCRdb to the reads, yields one record per CDR3 protein. Of some 940,000 distinct CDR3 sequences listed, about 33% are singletons. The chain joins TRBV5-4 to TRBJ2-7; 7 bases line up with TRBD1. The starting material was cultured CD8+ T cells from PBMCs, obtained from culture after CMV antigen stimulation. The sequence was obtained from a human donor in good health (CMV status not recorded). Some clones in this sample may be carry-over from other donors' samples. CDR3 protein: CASAPRTGYYEQYF. CDR3 DNA sequence: TGTGCCAGCGCACCGAGGACAGGCTACTACGAGCAGTACTTC. Full variable domain (outside the CDR3, taken from reference TRBV5-4 and TRBJ2-7): ETGVTQSPTHLIKTRGQQVTLRCSSQSGHNTVSWYQQALGQGPQFIFQYYREEENGRGNFPPRFSGLQFPNYSSELNVNALELDDSALYLCASAPRTGYYEQYFGPGTRLTVT.